One sample yielded the 7 T cell receptor beta chains listed below, sequenced in a study of T cells in Graves' hyperthyroidism and ophthalmopathy. Amplification of TCR beta CDR3 regions was performed using RNA transcripts as template. The study used the HTBI primer set for a first-round RT-PCR of the TCR CDR3. TCRdb processed the multiplex PCR reads anew with MiXCR; each CDR3 protein has one entry. The data show more than 300,000 distinct CDR3 sequences, around 18% seen once. Sequenced: blood. The receptors were gathered from a young man with Graves' ophthalmopathy.

This clonotype was recorded at least ten times. The V gene is TRBV3-1, the J gene TRBJ2-5; D may be TRBD2 (7 bases). Per germline, CDR1 LGHDT and CDR2 YNNKEL (reference sequence). The CDR3 sequence is 14 residues long. V gave up 4 bases and J gave up 5 bases, with 14 bases separating them. The chain's CDR3 is CASSPGGPEETQYF. CDR3 nucleotides: TGTGCCAGCAGCCCCGGGGGGCCGGAGGAGACCCAGTACTTC.

This clonotype was detected ten times or more. The genes are TRBV5-1 and TRBJ2-3, with 11 bases lining up with TRBD2. Losses at the gene ends were 3 bases for V and 0 bases for J; bases not matched to a gene: 3. CDR1 and CDR2 from the germline V gene are SGHRS and YFSETQ. CDR3 size: 16 residues. The CDR3 DNA reads TGCGCCAGCAGCTCGGGGACTAGCGGAAGCACAGATACGCAGTATTTT. Amino acid sequence: CASSSGTSGSTDTQYF.

The sample holds one count of this clonotype. This sequence joins TRBV3-1 and TRBJ1-1; a possible D gene is TRBD1 (5 bases). Germline loops: CDR1 LGHDT, CDR2 YNNKEL (reference sequence). V was pared by 5 bases and J by 11 bases, with 18 bases between. The CDR3 is made up of 13 amino acids. The DNA for the CDR3 is TGTGCCAGCAGCATAGCGGGGCCAAACTTCGCTTTCTTT. This sequence encodes CASSIAGPNFAFF.

This clonotype was counted ten times or more. The chain is built from TRBV12-3 or TRBV12-4 and TRBJ2-1; D unclear. The CDR3 totals 14 residues. With 2 bases removed from V and 3 bases from J, the gap between germline ends came to 8 bases. DNA of the CDR3: TGTGCCAGCAGTTTACCCGGGTTCTACAATGAGCAGTTCTTC. Protein product: CASSLPGFYNEQFF.

A few counts support this clonotype. Germline and junction disagree at one end, which may indicate a read error. The chain employs TRBV4-1 and TRBJ1-5, with 9 bases fitting TRBD1. Per germline, CDR1 MGHRA and CDR2 YSYEKL. This CDR3 has 14 residues. The CDR3 coding sequence is TGCGCCAGCAGCAAAGAGGACAGGGGCCAGCCCCAGCATTTT. Translation: CASSKEDRGQPQHF.

This clonotype was seen repeatedly, ten times or more. The chain joins TRBV5-1 to TRBJ2-3; D may correspond to TRBD1 or TRBD2 (5 bases each). Germline V lookup: CDR1 SGHRS, CDR2 YFSETQ. V was clipped by 4 bases and J by 0 bases, with 15 bases between them. This CDR3 contains 16 residues. The DNA of the CDR3 is TGCGCCAGCAGCCCGGGGACCCAGCTTAGCACAGATACGCAGTATTTT. Its protein is CASSPGTQLSTDTQYF.

This clonotype has ten or more counts. The chain recombines TRBV7-2 with TRBJ2-5; 10 bases agree with TRBD2. Germline V gives CDR1 SGHTA, CDR2 FQGNSA. CDR3 length equals 14 residues. With V trimmed by 1 base and J by 13 bases, 9 bases remained unmatched. CDR3 region: CASSLGLAGEIRYF. The CDR3 nucleotides read TGTGCCAGCAGCTTAGGCCTAGCGGGGGAGATCCGGTACTTC.